These T cell receptor beta chains were read from a single sample in a study of blood T cell repertoires in COVID-19. The table came from immunoSEQ multiplex PCR; TCRdb's copy has only in-frame clones and leaves some out. Here the sample spans about 260,000 clones, about 87% being singletons. Material: peripheral blood. The source is a woman aged 40 to 50 with acute or convalescent COVID-19. CDR3s include the opening cysteine and the closing phenylalanine or tryptophan. A D gene is named only where the DNA matches it firmly. The size field is filled for only some rows; it gives once, few, many or a size class.

v_gene	abundance	len	d_gene	j_gene	CDR3nt	CDR3aa
TRBV19	NA	14	TRBD2	TRBJ2-3	TGTGCCAGTGTCGCGCGGGGGGACACAGATACGCAGTATTTT	CASVARGDTDTQYF
TRBV5-6	NA	15	NA	TRBJ2-2	TGTGCCAGCAGCTGGACAGGAGGGGACACCGGGGAGCTGTTTTTT	CASSWTGGDTGELFF
TRBV5-1	NA	13	NA	TRBJ2-5	TGCGCCAGCAGCTTGGAGGGGCTGGGGACCCAGTACTTC	CASSLEGLGTQYF
TRBV7-2	NA	14	NA	TRBJ1-2	TGTGCCAGCAGCTTATTGCAGGGAGGCTATGGCTACACCTTC	CASSLLQGGYGYTF
TRBV6-1	NA	16	NA	TRBJ1-2	TGTGCCAGCAGTGGATGGGGGAGGGAGGCCAACTATGGCTACACCTTC	CASSGWGREANYGYTF
TRBV5-4	NA	16	TRBD1	TRBJ1-1	TGTGCCAGCAGACCTGGACAGGGGGCCATGAACACTGAAGCTTTCTTT	CASRPGQGAMNTEAFF
TRBV27	NA	15	TRBD2	TRBJ2-1	TGTGCCAGCAGTACCGCCGCGGGGGGTATAAATGAGCAGTTCTTC	CASSTAAGGINEQFF
TRBV5-8	NA	14	NA	TRBJ1-6	TGTGCCAGCAGCTTCGGGGTGGGGAATTCACCCCTCCACTTT	CASSFGVGNSPLHF
TRBV7-8	NA	15	NA	TRBJ2-1	TGTGCCAGCAGATCCATTGGGGGGGCGAGGAATGAGCAGTTCTTC	CASRSIGGARNEQFF
TRBV9	NA	16	NA	TRBJ2-2	TGTGCCAGCAGCCCACCCATAGGACAGAACACCGGGGAGCTGTTTTTT	CASSPPIGQNTGELFF
TRBV5-1	once	14	NA	TRBJ1-3	TGCGCCAGCAGCTTGCAGGGATCGGGAAACACCATATATTTT	CASSLQGSGNTIYF
TRBV7-9	NA	16	NA	TRBJ1-5	TGTGCCAGCAGCCACCAATTGGGGGCGGACAATCAGCCCCAGCATTTT	CASSHQLGADNQPQHF
TRBV12-3/TRBV12-4	NA	12	NA	TRBJ1-5	TGTGCCAGCAGTCATAGCAATCAGCCCCAGCATTTT	CASSHSNQPQHF
TRBV5-1	NA	12	NA	TRBJ2-2	TGCGCCAGCAGCAAGAGGACCGGGGAGCTGTTTTTT	CASSKRTGELFF
TRBV2	NA	15	TRBD1	TRBJ1-2	TGTGCCAGCAGTGGACAGGGGGATCGGGACTATGGCTACACCTTC	CASSGQGDRDYGYTF
TRBV6-5	NA	13	NA	TRBJ1-1	TGTGCCAGCAGGTCGGGGTCTGGTGGTGAAGCTTTCTTT	CASRSGSGGEAFF
TRBV2	NA	15	NA	TRBJ2-1	TGTGCCAGCAGTGTTGCAGGTACATCCTACAATGAGCAGTTCTTC	CASSVAGTSYNEQFF
TRBV6-5	NA	15	TRBD1	TRBJ1-6	TGTGCCAGCAGCGCCGTACAGGGGGCGAGTTCACCCCTCCACTTT	CASSAVQGASSPLHF
TRBV12-5	NA	15	NA	TRBJ1-3	TGTGCTAGTGCCCCTCGGGGGGGCTCTGGAAACACCATATATTTT	CASAPRGGSGNTIYF
TRBV5-1	NA	15	NA	TRBJ2-3	TGCGCCAGCCTTAGCGGCGGCCATGGCACAGATACGCAGTATTTT	CASLSGGHGTDTQYF
TRBV12-3/TRBV12-4	once	13	TRBD1	TRBJ2-2	TGTGCCAGCAGGAGGGGACAGACCGGGGAGCTGTTTTTT	CASRRGQTGELFF
TRBV7-7	NA	15	TRBD1	TRBJ1-1	TGTGCCAGCAGCTTAATTGAGGGGGCGGACACTGAAGCTTTCTTT	CASSLIEGADTEAFF
TRBV19	NA	15	NA	TRBJ1-2	TGTGCCAGTAGTATAGCAGGGGCGATTAACTATGGCTACACCTTC	CASSIAGAINYGYTF
TRBV5-4	NA	15	TRBD1	TRBJ2-5	TGTGCCAGCAGCTTGACAGGGGGCGTGGGAGAGACCCAGTACTTC	CASSLTGGVGETQYF
TRBV19	NA	19	TRBD1	TRBJ1-3	TGTGCCAGTAGTATAAGTGGGACAGTATTAGGAGGGTCTGGAAACACCATATATTTT	CASSISGTVLGGSGNTIYF
TRBV5-5	few	15	TRBD1	TRBJ1-3	TGTGCCAGTTCCCATCCACAGGGGGCTGGAAACACCATATATTTT	CASSHPQGAGNTIYF
TRBV9	once	16	TRBD2	TRBJ2-1	TGTGCCAGCAGCGTAGGCCATAGCGGGGGGGGTAATGAGCAGTTCTTC	CASSVGHSGGGNEQFF
TRBV5-1	NA	17	TRBD2	TRBJ2-3	TGCGCCAGCAGCTCCCGGACTAGCGGGGGGGGCACAGATACGCAGTATTTT	CASSSRTSGGGTDTQYF
TRBV6-5	NA	15	NA	TRBJ1-1	TGTGCCAGCAGAGATCCGGGACACCTGAACACTGAAGCTTTCTTT	CASRDPGHLNTEAFF
TRBV6-1	NA	16	TRBD1	TRBJ1-2	TGTGCCAGCAGTGCACAGTGGGACAGTGGCTCCTATGGCTACACCTTC	CASSAQWDSGSYGYTF
TRBV19	NA	16	TRBD1	TRBJ1-4	TGTGCCAGTAGTATAGGCTTCGGGACAGGAGGTGAAAAACTGTTTTTT	CASSIGFGTGGEKLFF
TRBV5-6	NA	11	NA	TRBJ2-5	TGTGCCAGCAGCCGTTTAGAGACCCAGTACTTC	CASSRLETQYF
TRBV2	NA	15	TRBD1	TRBJ1-6	TGTGCCAGCAGCGTGGACAGGGCGGGTAATTCACCCCTCCACTTT	CASSVDRAGNSPLHF
TRBV2	NA	16	NA	TRBJ1-1	TGTGCCAGCAGTGAAGGGGTAAGAGGGTCTAACACTGAAGCTTTCTTT	CASSEGVRGSNTEAFF
TRBV2	NA	16	TRBD1	TRBJ1-5	TGTGCCAGCGGTGCGAGCCGGGACAGGGGTAATCAGCCCCAGCATTTT	CASGASRDRGNQPQHF
TRBV4-2	NA	18	NA	TRBJ1-4	TGTGCCAGCAGCCATTCTACAGCTCACAGGGCAACTAATGAAAAACTGTTTTTT	CASSHSTAHRATNEKLFF
TRBV7-2	NA	14	TRBD1	TRBJ1-1	TGTGCCAGCAGCTTTGGGGACAGAAACACTGAAGCTTTCTTT	CASSFGDRNTEAFF
TRBV10-1	NA	18	NA	TRBJ2-6	TGCGCCAGCAGTGAACGACAGTCGTTCCCCTCTGGGGCCAACGTCCTGACTTTC	CASSERQSFPSGANVLTF
TRBV15	NA	13	NA	TRBJ2-3	TGTGCCACCAGAGGGACTAGCACAGATACGCAGTATTTT	CATRGTSTDTQYF
TRBV7-8	NA	15	TRBD1	TRBJ1-5	TGTGCCAGCAGTTCGAACAGGGGCCTCGATCAGCCCCAGCATTTT	CASSSNRGLDQPQHF
TRBV6-6	NA	15	NA	TRBJ1-1	TGTGCCAGCATCTATTTGGGAGGAATGAACACTGAAGCTTTCTTT	CASIYLGGMNTEAFF
TRBV5-1	NA	15	TRBD1	TRBJ1-1	TGCGCCAGCAGCTTGACCGGGACAGAAAACACTGAAGCTTTCTTT	CASSLTGTENTEAFF
TRBV28	NA	16	TRBD1	TRBJ1-5	TGTGCCAGCAGTTTGCAGGGGGGAATTAGCAATCAGCCCCAGCATTTT	CASSLQGGISNQPQHF
TRBV19	NA	14	NA	TRBJ1-6	TGTGCTACGCAGGGTTGGACTAGTAATTCACCCCTCCACTTT	CATQGWTSNSPLHF
TRBV18	NA	14	TRBD2	TRBJ2-5	TGTGCCAGCTCACCGGGACTAGCCCGGGAGACCCAGTACTTC	CASSPGLARETQYF
TRBV19	NA	14	TRBD1	TRBJ1-2	TGTGCCAGTAGTTCGACAGGGAACTCCTATGGCTACACCTTC	CASSSTGNSYGYTF
TRBV29-1	NA	13	TRBD1	TRBJ1-1	TGCAGCGCCGATGTGGGACAGGGGGCACGGGCTTTCTTT	CSADVGQGARAFF
TRBV2	NA	14	NA	TRBJ2-6	TGTGCCAGCAGGGGCCTTTCTGGGGCCAACGTCCTGACTTTC	CASRGLSGANVLTF
TRBV6-5	few	13	NA	TRBJ2-1	TGTGCCAGCAATCGACAGGAGAACAATGAGCAGTTCTTC	CASNRQENNEQFF
TRBV4-1	NA	15	TRBD1	TRBJ1-2	TGCGCCAGCAGCCAAGCCCTAGACAGGGTGTATGGCTACACCTTC	CASSQALDRVYGYTF
TRBV5-6	NA	17	NA	TRBJ1-1	TGTGCCAGCAGCTTGTATCAGTCCAAAACGGGGGACACTGAAGCTTTCTTT	CASSLYQSKTGDTEAFF
TRBV5-1	NA	12	TRBD1	TRBJ2-2	TGCGCCAGCCGACAGGGGGCCGGGGAGCTGTTTTTT	CASRQGAGELFF
TRBV6-5	NA	12	NA	TRBJ1-2	TGTGCCAGCACAACAGGGACGGTTGGCTACACCTTC	CASTTGTVGYTF
TRBV3-1/TRBV3-2	NA	15	NA	TRBJ2-3	TGTGCCAGCAGCCCGACGTCGGGTAACACAGATACGCAGTATTTT	CASSPTSGNTDTQYF
TRBV4-1	NA	11	NA	TRBJ1-1	TGCGCCAGCAGTATGAACACTGAAGCTTTCTTT	CASSMNTEAFF
TRBV12-3/TRBV12-4	many	13	NA	TRBJ2-3	TGTGCCAGCAGCCGAAACCGGTGGGATACGCAGTATTTT	CASSRNRWDTQYF
TRBV7-2	NA	14	NA	TRBJ1-5	TGTGCCAGCAGCTTACCCGGGGGCAATCAGCCCCAGCATTTT	CASSLPGGNQPQHF
TRBV9	NA	16	TRBD2	TRBJ2-5	TGTGCCAGCAGCTTCAGACTAGCGGGGGGACAAGAGACCCAGTACTTC	CASSFRLAGGQETQYF